Shown below are 8 T cell receptor beta chains from a single sample sequenced in a study of blood T cell repertoires in COVID-19 (dated by TCRdb to 2020 to 2022). The library was made by the immunoSEQ multiplex PCR assay. TCRdb holds this immuneACCESS table with in-frame rearrangements only. Some clones are missing; in checked studies, unresolved V genes explain under half, and the rest has no known cause. For this sample there are 350,000 to 450,000 clones; more than 85% appear just once. 0.7% to 0.95% of the sample belongs to the ten largest clones. The sequenced sample consisted of PBMCs or T cells enriched from blood (not recorded which). These receptors originate from a woman in her thirties or forties who had been exposed to COVID-19.

The chain employs TRBV19 and TRBJ1-1; D possibly corresponds to TRBD1 (6 bases). The V end lost 6 bases, the J end lost 3 bases, and 14 bases lay between the germline ends. In germline, CDR1 is LNHDA, CDR2 SQIVND (reference sequence). This CDR3 has 14 residues. CDR3 coding DNA: TGTGCCAGTAGCCAACAGGGAAGATACACTGAAGCTTTCTTT. Protein: CASSQQGRYTEAFF. Variable domain in full (rest from reference TRBV19 and TRBJ1-1): DGGITQSPKYLFRKEGQNVTLSCEQNLNHDAMYWYRQDPGQGLRLIYYSQIVNDFQKGDIAEGYSVSREKKESFPLTVTSAQKNPTAFYLCASSQQGRYTEAFFGQGTRLTVV.

The chain links TRBV2 to TRBJ1-5; D is perhaps TRBD1 (6 bases). Trimming took 7 bases from V and 6 from J, leaving 19 bases between them. Germline V gene data show CDR1 as SNHLY and CDR2 as FYNNEI. This CDR3 spans 15 amino acids. The CDR3 coding sequence is TGTGCCAGCAACTTCGGACAGTCGGGGAGTCAGCCCCAGCATTTT. Residues: CASNFGQSGSQPQHF.

In the case of this clone: The same CDR3 arises from other DNA sequences in this sample as well. V gene TRBV27 combines with J gene TRBJ1-1; D is unresolved. Germline V CDR1 and CDR2: MNHEY, SMNVEV (reference sequence). The germline V and J ends were trimmed by 3 bases and 0 bases, with 5 bases remaining between them. The CDR3 has 13 residues. Written as DNA, the CDR3 is TGTGCCAGCAGTTTTACAGTGAACACTGAAGCTTTCTTT. It codes for CASSFTVNTEAFF.

J is TRBJ2-7 and V is TRBV2; unclear D gene. Germline V CDR1 and CDR2: SNHLY, FYNNEI. The CDR3 has 13 residues. V was pared by 7 bases and J by 3 bases, with 13 bases between. CDR3 coding DNA: TGTGCCAGCACTGCGGATCTAGGCTACGAGCAGTACTTC. This encodes CASTADLGYEQYF.

This sequence joins TRBV18 and TRBJ2-7; tentatively, D is TRBD1 (7 bases). Trimming took off 6 bases at V and 4 bases at J, with 19 bases between the two ends. CDR1 and CDR2 (germline): KGHSH, LQKENI. The CDR3 totals 15 residues. Here the CDR3 reads CASSSIGGQTYEQYF. The CDR3 DNA reads TGTGCCAGCTCTTCCATCGGGGGACAGACTTACGAGCAGTACTTC. The full variable domain, rest sourced from reference TRBV18 and TRBJ2-7, is NAGVMQNPRHLVRRRGQEARLRCSPMKGHSHVYWYRQLPEEGLKFMVYLQKENIIDESGMPKERFSAEFPKEGPSILRIQQVVRGDSAAYFCASSSIGGQTYEQYFGPGTRLTVT.

The chain joins TRBV19 to TRBJ1-4; D is undetermined. The V gene lost 6 bases and the J gene lost 5 bases, with 16 bases spanning the gap. The CDR3 is 15 residues long. Germline V gene lookup returns CDR1 LNHDA and CDR2 SQIVND (reference sequence). CDR3 nucleotide sequence: TGTGCCAGTAGCCTTACCCGGTCGGGGAATGAAAAACTGTTTTTT. Its protein is CASSLTRSGNEKLFF.

This clone showed up just a few times. The chain couples TRBV7-9 to TRBJ2-1; 11 bases fit TRBD2. J was trimmed by 7 bases and V by 0 bases; bases with no gene match: 5. The CDR3 has 16 residues. CDR1 and CDR2 (germline): SEHNR, FQNEAQ (reference sequence). CDR3 sequence: CASSLASGRAGNEQFF. CDR3 sequence (DNA): TGTGCCAGCAGCTTAGCTAGCGGGAGGGCGGGAAATGAGCAGTTCTTC.

This clone turned up a few times. The V and J genes are TRBV24-1 and TRBJ1-6, with TRBD1 identical over 8 bases. Germline V CDR1 and CDR2: KGHDR, SFDVKD. After removal of 5 bases from V and 7 bases from J, the junction contained 6 bases not matched to a gene. The CDR3 contains 15 residues. CDR3 sequence reads: CATSVPDRENSPLHF. The CDR3 bases are TGTGCCACCAGTGTACCGGACAGGGAGAATTCACCCCTCCACTTT.